The 7 T cell receptor beta chains below come from one sample, sequenced in a study of T-cell reconstitution after alpha-beta-depleted transplantation in children. This sample's TCRbeta library carried unique molecular identifier barcodes. TCRdb independently ran MiXCR on the PCR reads; one entry per CDR3 protein. This sample has 240,000 or so distinct CDR3 sequences, with just under 8.5% found just once. Source: PBMCs, mostly from graft donor cells, taken 180 days after TCRalphabeta/CD19-depleted stem cell transplant. The receptor set was obtained from a male patient younger than 18 who had a stem cell transplant for acute lymphoblastic leukemia, so the T cells may come from the graft donor.

The V and J genes are TRBV7-3 and TRBJ2-1; D is unclear. Germline CDR1 reads SGHTA; CDR2 reads FQGTGA. The CDR3 totals 15 residues. Between the trimmed V and J ends, which lost 3 bases and 0 bases, there was a span of 9 bases. The CDR3 DNA follows: TGTGCCAGCAGCTTTGAAGGTCTCTCCTACAATGAGCAGTTCTTC. Encoded protein: CASSFEGLSYNEQFF.

This clonotype was recorded many times. The J gene is TRBJ1-4, the V gene TRBV20-1, with D uncertain. This CDR3 spans 13 amino acids. Trimming took off 3 bases at V and 5 bases at J, with 10 bases between the two ends. Germline CDR1 reads DFQATT; CDR2 reads SNEGSKA (reference sequence). CDR3 residues: CSASAAWNEKLFF. The CDR3 DNA sequence: TGCAGTGCTAGCGCGGCCTGGAATGAAAAACTGTTTTTT.

This clonotype has at least ten counts. This chain links TRBV4-3 with TRBJ1-1, with no clear D. Between the trimmed V and J ends, which lost 2 bases and 5 bases, there was a span of 9 bases. The CDR3 contains 13 residues. From germline, CDR1 is LGHNA and CDR2 YSLEER. CDR3 residues: CASSQLGSTEAFF. CDR3 coding DNA: TGCGCCAGCAGCCAACTAGGATCTACTGAAGCTTTCTTT.

The chain combines TRBV4-2 with TRBJ2-1; D is possibly TRBD2 (5 bases). The length of the CDR3 is 16 residues. Germline V lookup: CDR1 LGHNA, CDR2 YNFKEQ. Trimming shortened V by 8 bases and J by 0 bases, and 17 bases separated the two germline ends. CDR3 sequence reads: CASGPGVLSSYNEQFF. The CDR3 region has the DNA TGTGCCAGCGGCCCCGGGGTGTTAAGCTCCTACAATGAGCAGTTCTTC.

This clonotype came up many times. The chain is built from TRBV9 and TRBJ2-2; the match to TRBD1 covers 10 bases. V lost 0 bases and J lost 3; bases outside the gene matches: 8. Germline-derived CDR1 and CDR2 are SGDLS and YYNGEE. The CDR3 loop spans 18 amino acids. Here the CDR3 DNA reads TGTGCCAGCAGCGTAGCCCAGGACAGGGGGGTTGACACCGGGGAGCTGTTTTTT. This sequence encodes CASSVAQDRGVDTGELFF.

The sample holds many counts of this clonotype. The chain couples TRBV27 to TRBJ2-1; D may be TRBD1 (6 bases). CDR1 is MNHEY and CDR2 is SMNVEV in the germline V gene (reference sequence). Trimming left V 3 bases short and J 2 bases short, with 11 bases between. The CDR3 contains 15 residues. CDR3 DNA sequence: TGTGCCAGCAGTTTCTTAGGACAGACCTACAATGAGCAGTTCTTC. Translation: CASSFLGQTYNEQFF.

This clonotype was recorded many times. The rearrangement links TRBV10-2 to TRBJ2-7; D unclear. Trimming took off 11 bases at V and 3 bases at J, with 11 bases between the two ends. Germline lookup yields CDR1 WSHSY and CDR2 SAAADI. The CDR3 extends over 11 amino acids. The CDR3 DNA sequence: TGCGCCTGCCGGACCTACTACGAGCAGTACTTC. It translates to CACRTYYEQYF.